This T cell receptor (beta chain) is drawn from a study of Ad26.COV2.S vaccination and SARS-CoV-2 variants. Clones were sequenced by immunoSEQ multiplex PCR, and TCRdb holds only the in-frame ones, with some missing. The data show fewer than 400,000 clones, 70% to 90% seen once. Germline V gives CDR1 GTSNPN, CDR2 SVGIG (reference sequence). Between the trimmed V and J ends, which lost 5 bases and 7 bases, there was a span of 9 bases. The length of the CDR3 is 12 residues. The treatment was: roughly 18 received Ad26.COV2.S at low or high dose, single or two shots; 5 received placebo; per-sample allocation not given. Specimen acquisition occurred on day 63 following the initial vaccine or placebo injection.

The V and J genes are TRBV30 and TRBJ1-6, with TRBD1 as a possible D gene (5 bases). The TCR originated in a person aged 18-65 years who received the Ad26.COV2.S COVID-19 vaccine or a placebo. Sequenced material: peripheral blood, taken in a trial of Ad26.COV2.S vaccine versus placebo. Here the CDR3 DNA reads TGTGCCTGGGGGGAGGGGAATTCACCCCTCCACTTT. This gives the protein CAWGEGNSPLHF.